This is a list of T cell receptor beta chains from one sample in a study of T cell changes during pregnancy in multiple sclerosis. Method: immunoSEQ multiplex PCR; TCRdb's copy keeps in-frame clones and lacks some. The table records about 75,000 clones, 94% of them present only once. The sample in question was CD4+ T cells from peripheral blood mononuclear cells, obtained after pregnancy. These receptors were taken from a female donor with multiple sclerosis, enrolled in a pregnancy study. Both conserved end residues are part of each CDR3. The order of the fields is J gene, V gene, D gene, clone size, CDR3 DNA, CDR3 protein. A D gene is named only where the DNA matches it firmly. Clone sizes are given selectively: once, few, many, or a class where the clone is expanded.

j_call: TRBJ2-3
v_call: TRBV6-5
d_call: TRBD1
clone_size: .
cdr3_nt: TGTGCCAGCAGTTACCGGGGACAGGGCACAGATACGCAGTATTTT
cdr3_aa: CASSYRGQGTDTQYF

j_call: TRBJ1-2
v_call: TRBV11-3
d_call: TRBD1
clone_size: .
cdr3_nt: TGTGCCAGCAGCTTGACAGGGTCTGTTGGCTACACCTTC
cdr3_aa: CASSLTGSVGYTF

j_call: TRBJ1-5
v_call: TRBV5-1
d_call: TRBD1
clone_size: once
cdr3_nt: TGCGCCAGCAGCTTGGAGGCAGGGGGTGGCCAGCCCCAGCATTTT
cdr3_aa: CASSLEAGGGQPQHF

j_call: TRBJ2-7
v_call: TRBV4-1
d_call: TRBD1
clone_size: .
cdr3_nt: TGCGCCAGCAGCCATTGGACAGGGGGTAAGGATGAGCAGTACTTC
cdr3_aa: CASSHWTGGKDEQYF

j_call: TRBJ1-2
v_call: TRBV7-9
d_call: TRBD1
clone_size: .
cdr3_nt: TGTGCCAGCAGCTTAGAAGGCGGACAGGGTGGCTATGGCTACACCTTC
cdr3_aa: CASSLEGGQGGYGYTF

j_call: TRBJ1-5
v_call: TRBV6-1
d_call: .
clone_size: .
cdr3_nt: TGTGCCAGCAGTGAAAAAGGGGGCAATCAGCCCCAGCATTTT
cdr3_aa: CASSEKGGNQPQHF

j_call: TRBJ1-1
v_call: TRBV23-1
d_call: TRBD1
clone_size: few
cdr3_nt: TGCGCCAGCAGTCTCTCGCCAGGGGGATGTACTGAAGCTTTCTTT
cdr3_aa: CASSLSPGGCTEAFF

j_call: TRBJ1-1
v_call: TRBV27
d_call: .
clone_size: .
cdr3_nt: TGTGCCAGCAGTCTTTCTAGCAGGGGAGGGACTGAAGCTTTCTTT
cdr3_aa: CASSLSSRGGTEAFF

j_call: TRBJ1-5
v_call: TRBV9
d_call: .
clone_size: .
cdr3_nt: TGTGCCAGCAGCGTAGGAGGGAGTCAGCCCCAGCATTTT
cdr3_aa: CASSVGGSQPQHF

j_call: TRBJ2-1
v_call: TRBV5-6
d_call: TRBD1
clone_size: .
cdr3_nt: TGTGCCAGCAGCTTGAACGACAGGGCTCAAAGCTCCTACAATGAGCAGTTCTTC
cdr3_aa: CASSLNDRAQSSYNEQFF

j_call: TRBJ2-4
v_call: TRBV7-2
d_call: .
clone_size: .
cdr3_nt: TGTGCCAGCAGCTTAGGGCTCAGGGAGGCAAAAAACATTCAGTACTTC
cdr3_aa: CASSLGLREAKNIQYF

j_call: TRBJ2-1
v_call: TRBV14
d_call: TRBD2
clone_size: .
cdr3_nt: TGTGCCAGCAGCCAGATATCCGGGACTAGCGCTTACAATGAGCAGTTCTTC
cdr3_aa: CASSQISGTSAYNEQFF

j_call: TRBJ2-5
v_call: TRBV28
d_call: TRBD1
clone_size: .
cdr3_nt: TGTGCCAGCAGGGGACAGGGCGTGTTAAAGACCCAGTACTTC
cdr3_aa: CASRGQGVLKTQYF

j_call: TRBJ2-7
v_call: TRBV28
d_call: TRBD2
clone_size: .
cdr3_nt: TGTGCCAGCATTAACCTAGCGGGAGGGCTGGGTACCTACGAGCAGTACTTC
cdr3_aa: CASINLAGGLGTYEQYF

j_call: TRBJ2-2
v_call: TRBV21-1
d_call: .
clone_size: once
cdr3_nt: TGTGCCAGCACCTCAAAAGAACGGGACAGGGAGGTCACCGGGGAGCTGTTTTTT
cdr3_aa: CASTSKERDREVTGELFF

j_call: TRBJ1-1
v_call: TRBV29-1
d_call: TRBD1
clone_size: .
cdr3_nt: TGCAGCGCCGTCACGACAGGGGGCTTCACTGAAGCTTTCTTT
cdr3_aa: CSAVTTGGFTEAFF

j_call: TRBJ1-2
v_call: TRBV4-2
d_call: TRBD1
clone_size: .
cdr3_nt: TGTGCCAGCAGCCAAGATAGCCAGGGGGCAGGAGGCTACACCTTC
cdr3_aa: CASSQDSQGAGGYTF

j_call: TRBJ2-2
v_call: TRBV7-9
d_call: .
clone_size: .
cdr3_nt: TGTGCCAGCAGCTTATTCAACAGGTTCACCGGGGAGCTGTTTTTT
cdr3_aa: CASSLFNRFTGELFF

j_call: TRBJ2-7
v_call: TRBV7-2
d_call: TRBD1
clone_size: .
cdr3_nt: TGTGCCAGCAGCTTAACCTACAGGGGCTACGAGCAGTACTTC
cdr3_aa: CASSLTYRGYEQYF

j_call: TRBJ1-1
v_call: TRBV6-6
d_call: TRBD1
clone_size: .
cdr3_nt: TGTGCCAGCGAACCAATCGGGACAGCAGAAGCTTTCTTT
cdr3_aa: CASEPIGTAEAFF

j_call: TRBJ1-5
v_call: TRBV19
d_call: .
clone_size: once
cdr3_nt: TGTGCCAGTAGCTTCCGCCGAACAGGGTTTTATAGCAATCAGCCCCAGCATTTT
cdr3_aa: CASSFRRTGFYSNQPQHF

j_call: TRBJ2-3
v_call: TRBV6-1
d_call: .
clone_size: .
cdr3_nt: TGTGCCAGCAAGGCTAGCGCCTCAGATACGCAGTATTTT
cdr3_aa: CASKASASDTQYF

j_call: TRBJ1-1
v_call: TRBV7-8
d_call: .
clone_size: .
cdr3_nt: TGTGCCAGCAGCATCGGGGGGAACACTGAAGCTTTCTTT
cdr3_aa: CASSIGGNTEAFF

j_call: TRBJ2-3
v_call: TRBV7-2
d_call: .
clone_size: .
cdr3_nt: TGTGCCAGCAGCTTCGACAGCCGCCTGGGAGGTACGCAGTATTTT
cdr3_aa: CASSFDSRLGGTQYF

j_call: TRBJ2-7
v_call: TRBV7-8
d_call: TRBD2
clone_size: .
cdr3_nt: TGTGCCAGCAGCTCGATGACTAGCGGGCCATACGAGCAGTACTTC
cdr3_aa: CASSSMTSGPYEQYF

j_call: TRBJ2-2
v_call: TRBV9
d_call: TRBD2
clone_size: .
cdr3_nt: TGTGCCAGCAGCGTAGGCCGGACTAGCACCGGGGAGCTGTTTTTT
cdr3_aa: CASSVGRTSTGELFF

j_call: TRBJ2-1
v_call: TRBV5-1
d_call: .
clone_size: .
cdr3_nt: TGCGCCAGCAGACCAGGGGTTGGTGAGCAGTTCTTC
cdr3_aa: CASRPGVGEQFF

j_call: TRBJ2-7
v_call: TRBV27
d_call: TRBD2
clone_size: .
cdr3_nt: TGTGCCAGCGGGGTAGTAGCGGGCTACGAGCAGTACTTC
cdr3_aa: CASGVVAGYEQYF

j_call: TRBJ2-4
v_call: TRBV28
d_call: .
clone_size: .
cdr3_nt: TGTGCCAGCAGTTATCAGGGTAATCGGAACATTCAGTACTTC
cdr3_aa: CASSYQGNRNIQYF

j_call: TRBJ2-5
v_call: TRBV9
d_call: .
clone_size: .
cdr3_nt: TGTGCCAGCAGCTACGATTCGGGGGAGACCCAGTACTTC
cdr3_aa: CASSYDSGETQYF

j_call: TRBJ1-1
v_call: TRBV6-5
d_call: .
clone_size: .
cdr3_nt: TGTGCCAGCAGGGGGGGATATGGCACTGAAGCTTTCTTT
cdr3_aa: CASRGGYGTEAFF

j_call: TRBJ2-2
v_call: TRBV28
d_call: TRBD2
clone_size: .
cdr3_nt: TGTGCCAGCATCGGGACTACCATCGGAACCGGGGAGCTGTTTTTT
cdr3_aa: CASIGTTIGTGELFF

j_call: TRBJ1-2
v_call: TRBV5-1
d_call: .
clone_size: few
cdr3_nt: TGCGCCAGCAGCCCGTTGCAGGGAGGGAGCTATGGCTACACCTTC
cdr3_aa: CASSPLQGGSYGYTF

j_call: TRBJ1-2
v_call: TRBV6-5
d_call: .
clone_size: .
cdr3_nt: TGTGCCAGCAGCCTCAAATTAGACACCAGCTACACCTTC
cdr3_aa: CASSLKLDTSYTF

j_call: TRBJ2-7
v_call: TRBV28
d_call: .
clone_size: .
cdr3_nt: TGTGCCACGATCTCGGGGGGCATAAACGAGCAGTACTTC
cdr3_aa: CATISGGINEQYF

j_call: TRBJ1-2
v_call: TRBV7-9
d_call: .
clone_size: .
cdr3_nt: TGTGCCAGCAGCCCCCTCTCGGTGGTTTGGTGGGGCTACACCTTC
cdr3_aa: CASSPLSVVWWGYTF

j_call: TRBJ2-1
v_call: TRBV5-1
d_call: TRBD2
clone_size: once
cdr3_nt: TGCGCCAGCAGCCCGGACGGGACTAGCGGGAGGAGCTCCTACAATGAGCAGTTCTTC
cdr3_aa: CASSPDGTSGRSSYNEQFF

j_call: TRBJ2-7
v_call: TRBV6-5
d_call: TRBD1
clone_size: once
cdr3_nt: TGTGCCAGCAGTCACGGGACAGGGCATTACGAGCAGTACTTC
cdr3_aa: CASSHGTGHYEQYF

j_call: TRBJ2-7
v_call: TRBV30
d_call: TRBD2
clone_size: .
cdr3_nt: TGTGCCTGGAATGAGGTTCTTAGCGGGGCCTACGAGCAGTACTTC
cdr3_aa: CAWNEVLSGAYEQYF

j_call: TRBJ1-3
v_call: TRBV19
d_call: .
clone_size: .
cdr3_nt: TGTGCCAGTAGTGACACAGGGTGGATTGGAAACACCATATATTTT
cdr3_aa: CASSDTGWIGNTIYF

j_call: TRBJ1-3
v_call: TRBV6-5
d_call: .
clone_size: .
cdr3_nt: TGTGCCAGCAGTTCCGGGATCCTGTCCGGCACCATATATTTT
cdr3_aa: CASSSGILSGTIYF

j_call: TRBJ1-3
v_call: TRBV30
d_call: TRBD1
clone_size: .
cdr3_nt: TGTGCCTGGAGGACAGGGAGAACCCACGTCTCTGGAAACACCATATATTTT
cdr3_aa: CAWRTGRTHVSGNTIYF

j_call: TRBJ1-6
v_call: TRBV6-5
d_call: .
clone_size: .
cdr3_nt: TGTGCCAGCACTTCCTCCCGCTATTATAATTCACCCCTCCACTTT
cdr3_aa: CASTSSRYYNSPLHF

j_call: TRBJ1-2
v_call: TRBV6-5
d_call: .
clone_size: .
cdr3_nt: TGTGCCAGCAGTTACTCGTGGCGGGCATATGGCTACACCTTC
cdr3_aa: CASSYSWRAYGYTF

j_call: TRBJ2-1
v_call: TRBV11-2
d_call: .
clone_size: .
cdr3_nt: TGTGCCAGCAGCTTAAGGATACAGGGGAGGTACAATGAGCAGTTCTTC
cdr3_aa: CASSLRIQGRYNEQFF

j_call: TRBJ2-3
v_call: TRBV6-1
d_call: .
clone_size: .
cdr3_nt: TGTGCCAGCCAGGGGTACACAGATACGCAGTATTTT
cdr3_aa: CASQGYTDTQYF

j_call: TRBJ2-1
v_call: TRBV19
d_call: .
clone_size: .
cdr3_nt: TGTGCCAGTAGTATAACCGCCGGACAGGAGCAGTTCTTC
cdr3_aa: CASSITAGQEQFF

j_call: TRBJ1-4
v_call: TRBV19
d_call: .
clone_size: .
cdr3_nt: TGTGCCAGTGGGAGAGCTAATGAAAAACTGTTTTTT
cdr3_aa: CASGRANEKLFF

j_call: TRBJ2-3
v_call: TRBV7-9
d_call: .
clone_size: .
cdr3_nt: TGTGCCAGCAGCCCCTTTCGTGGACTATCAAATACGCAGTATTTT
cdr3_aa: CASSPFRGLSNTQYF

j_call: TRBJ2-3
v_call: TRBV18
d_call: .
clone_size: .
cdr3_nt: TGTGCCAGCTGGGCCGGCGATACGCAGTATTTT
cdr3_aa: CASWAGDTQYF

j_call: TRBJ2-2
v_call: TRBV6-6
d_call: .
clone_size: .
cdr3_nt: TGTGCCAGTTCGAATACAGGGTCGGGGACCGGGGAGCTGTTTTTT
cdr3_aa: CASSNTGSGTGELFF

j_call: TRBJ2-7
v_call: TRBV5-6
d_call: TRBD2
clone_size: .
cdr3_nt: TGTGCCAGCAGCTTTAGGACTAGCGGGAGAATGGCTTCATACGAGCAGTACTTC
cdr3_aa: CASSFRTSGRMASYEQYF

j_call: TRBJ2-7
v_call: TRBV4-1
d_call: TRBD2
clone_size: .
cdr3_nt: TGCGCCAGCAGCTTCGAGGCACGGGGGGTTCCCTACGAGCAGTACTTC
cdr3_aa: CASSFEARGVPYEQYF

j_call: TRBJ2-1
v_call: TRBV9
d_call: TRBD1
clone_size: .
cdr3_nt: TGTGCCAGCAGCGAGGGGACAGGGGGCAGGAATGAGCAGTTCTTC
cdr3_aa: CASSEGTGGRNEQFF

j_call: TRBJ1-5
v_call: TRBV6-1
d_call: TRBD1
clone_size: .
cdr3_nt: TGTGCCAGCAGAGAATCCCTCAGGGGGTGGCAGCCCCAGCATTTT
cdr3_aa: CASRESLRGWQPQHF